There are many counts of the clone carrying this TCR beta chain. Antigen unknown. The data derive from a study of T-cell reconstitution after alpha-beta-depleted transplantation in children. The germline V gene has CDR1 SEHNR and CDR2 FQNEAQ (reference sequence). The CDR3 is 12 amino acids. The V end was cut by 5 bases, the J end by 4 bases, with 7 bases between. Study outcomes and limitations: For some patients, TCRbeta diversity was high at day 60 because of recipient T cells and thymic progenitors that survived.

Unique molecular identifiers were incorporated during preparation of the TCRbeta library. MiXCR, applied by TCRdb to the PCR reads, yields one record per CDR3 protein. The sample consists of some 43,000 distinct CDR3 sequences, approximately 8.7% of them appearing once. The V and J genes are TRBV7-9 and TRBJ2-3; D ambiguous. The TCR was taken from a male patient between 2 and 10 years old who had a stem cell transplant for chronic granulomatous disease, so the T cells may come from the graft donor. This specimen consisted of PBMCs, mostly from graft donor cells, obtained 60 days after TCRalphabeta/CD19-depleted stem cell transplant. CDR3 in DNA: TGTGCCAGCAGCCCCCTGGCAGATACGCAGTATTTT. Amino acid sequence: CASSPLADTQYF.